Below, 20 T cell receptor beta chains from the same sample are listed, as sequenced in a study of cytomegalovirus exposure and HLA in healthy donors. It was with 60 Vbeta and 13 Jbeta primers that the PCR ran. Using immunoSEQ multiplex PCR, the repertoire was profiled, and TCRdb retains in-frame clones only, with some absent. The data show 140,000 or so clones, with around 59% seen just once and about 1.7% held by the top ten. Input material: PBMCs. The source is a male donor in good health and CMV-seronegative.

In DNA form, the CDR3 reads TGTGCCAGCAGTAAGGGACAGGGGGTCGGCTACGAGCAGTACTTC. Its translation: CASSKGQGVGYEQYF. This chain links TRBV6-1 with TRBJ2-7; TRBD1 matches at 11 bases. Per germline, CDR1 MNHNS and CDR2 SASEGT. The CDR3 totals 15 residues. The trim removed 5 bases at V and 3 bases at J, leaving 6 bases unmatched.

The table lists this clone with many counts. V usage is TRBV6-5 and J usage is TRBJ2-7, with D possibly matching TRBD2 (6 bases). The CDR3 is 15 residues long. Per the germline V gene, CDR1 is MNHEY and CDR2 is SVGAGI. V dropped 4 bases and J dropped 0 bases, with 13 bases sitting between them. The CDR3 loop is CASSLGPGVSYEQYF. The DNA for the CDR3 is TGTGCCAGCAGTTTAGGTCCGGGGGTCTCCTACGAGCAGTACTTC.

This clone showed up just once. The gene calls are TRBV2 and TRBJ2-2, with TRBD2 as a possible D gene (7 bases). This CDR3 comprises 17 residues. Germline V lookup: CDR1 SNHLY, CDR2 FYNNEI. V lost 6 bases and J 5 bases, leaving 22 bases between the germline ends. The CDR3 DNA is TGTGCCAGCAGCCCCAAAGAGAGGGGGGGCCGGACCGGGGAGCTGTTTTTT. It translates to CASSPKERGGRTGELFF.

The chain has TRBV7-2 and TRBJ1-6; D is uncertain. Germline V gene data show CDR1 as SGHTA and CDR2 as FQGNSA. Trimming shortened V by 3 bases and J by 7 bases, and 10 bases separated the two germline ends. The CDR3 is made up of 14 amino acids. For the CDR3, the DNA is TGTGCCAGCAGCTTGGTGAGGGCCAATTCACCCCTCCACTTT. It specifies CASSLVRANSPLHF.

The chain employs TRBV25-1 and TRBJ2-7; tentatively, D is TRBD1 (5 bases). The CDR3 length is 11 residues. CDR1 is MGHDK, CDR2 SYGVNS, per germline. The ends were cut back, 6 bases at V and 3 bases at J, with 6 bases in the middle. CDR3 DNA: TGTGCCAGCAGGGACAACTACGAGCAGTACTTC. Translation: CASRDNYEQYF.

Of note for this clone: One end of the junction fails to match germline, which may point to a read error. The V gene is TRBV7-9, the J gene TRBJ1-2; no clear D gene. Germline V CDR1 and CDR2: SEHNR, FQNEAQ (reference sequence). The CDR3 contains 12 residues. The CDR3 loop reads CSSIPRGYGYTF. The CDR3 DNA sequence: TGTTCCAGCATCCCACGGGGCTATGGCTACACCTTC.

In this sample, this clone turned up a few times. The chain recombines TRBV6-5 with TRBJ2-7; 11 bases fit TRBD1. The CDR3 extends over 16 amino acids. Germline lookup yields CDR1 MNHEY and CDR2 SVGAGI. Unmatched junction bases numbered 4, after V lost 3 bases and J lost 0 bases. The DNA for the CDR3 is TGTGCCAGCAGTTATGGACAGGGGGCGCACTCCTACGAGCAGTACTTC. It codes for CASSYGQGAHSYEQYF.

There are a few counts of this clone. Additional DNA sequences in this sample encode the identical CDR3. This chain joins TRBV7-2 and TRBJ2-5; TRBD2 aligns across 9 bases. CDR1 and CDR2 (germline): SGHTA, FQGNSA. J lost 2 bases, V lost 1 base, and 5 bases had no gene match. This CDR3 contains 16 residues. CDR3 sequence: CASSLGLAGAQETQYF. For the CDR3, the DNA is TGTGCCAGCAGCTTAGGGTTAGCGGGGGCTCAAGAGACCCAGTACTTC.

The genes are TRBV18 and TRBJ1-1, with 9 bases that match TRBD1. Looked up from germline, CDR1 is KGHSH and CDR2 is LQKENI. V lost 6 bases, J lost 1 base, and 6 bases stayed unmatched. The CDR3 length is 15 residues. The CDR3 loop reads CASSRQGVENTEAFF. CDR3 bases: TGTGCCAGCTCTCGACAGGGGGTCGAGAACACTGAAGCTTTCTTT. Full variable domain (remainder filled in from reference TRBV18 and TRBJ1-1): NAGVMQNPRHLVRRRGQEARLRCSPMKGHSHVYWYRQLPEEGLKFMVYLQKENIIDESGMPKERFSAEFPKEGPSILRIQQVVRGDSAAYFCASSRQGVENTEAFFGQGTRLTVV.

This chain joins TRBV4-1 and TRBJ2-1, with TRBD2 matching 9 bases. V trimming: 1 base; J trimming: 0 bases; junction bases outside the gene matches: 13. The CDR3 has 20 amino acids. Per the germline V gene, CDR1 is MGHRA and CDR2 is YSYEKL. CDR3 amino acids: CASSQVPGLAASSSYNEQFF. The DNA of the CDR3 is TGCGCCAGCAGCCAAGTACCGGGACTAGCTGCAAGTAGCTCCTACAATGAGCAGTTCTTC.

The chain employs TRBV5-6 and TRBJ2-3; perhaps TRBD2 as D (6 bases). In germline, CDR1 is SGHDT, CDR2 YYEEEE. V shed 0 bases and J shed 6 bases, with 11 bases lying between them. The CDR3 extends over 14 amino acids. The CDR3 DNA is TGTGCCAGCAGCTTGGTTGTGGAGGGGGATACGCAGTATTTT. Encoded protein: CASSLVVEGDTQYF.

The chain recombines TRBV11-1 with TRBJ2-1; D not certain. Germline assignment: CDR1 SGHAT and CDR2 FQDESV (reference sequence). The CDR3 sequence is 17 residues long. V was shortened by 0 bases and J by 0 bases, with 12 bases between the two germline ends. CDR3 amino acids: CASSLAKQLSSYNEQFF. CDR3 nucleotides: TGTGCCAGCAGCTTAGCGAAACAGTTGAGCTCCTACAATGAGCAGTTCTTC.

CDR3 sequence: CASSLYRGEGANEKLFF. CDR3 coding DNA: TGTGCCAGCAGTTTATATCGAGGGGAGGGAGCTAATGAAAAACTGTTTTTT. The chain recombines TRBV28 with TRBJ1-4, with D possibly being TRBD1 (5 bases). The V and J ends lost 1 base and 3 bases respectively, with 15 bases between them. Per germline, CDR1 MDHEN and CDR2 SYDVKM. The CDR3 loop spans 17 amino acids.

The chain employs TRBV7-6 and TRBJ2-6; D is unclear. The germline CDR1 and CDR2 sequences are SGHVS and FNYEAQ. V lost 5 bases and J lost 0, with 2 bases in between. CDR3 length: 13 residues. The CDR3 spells CASSHSGANVLTF. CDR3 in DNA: TGTGCCAGCAGCCACTCTGGGGCCAACGTCCTGACTTTC.

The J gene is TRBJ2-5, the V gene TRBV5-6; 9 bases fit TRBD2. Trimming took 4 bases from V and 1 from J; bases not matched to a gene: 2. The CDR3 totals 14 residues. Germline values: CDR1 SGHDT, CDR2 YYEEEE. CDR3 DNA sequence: TGTGCCAGCAGCACGGGACTAGCCCAAGAGACCCAGTACTTC. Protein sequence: CASSTGLAQETQYF.

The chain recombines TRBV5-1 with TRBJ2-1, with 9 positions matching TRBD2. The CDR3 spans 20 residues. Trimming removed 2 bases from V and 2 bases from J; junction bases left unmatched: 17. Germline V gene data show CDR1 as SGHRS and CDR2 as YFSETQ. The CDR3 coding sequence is TGCGCCAGCAGCTTCAGTACCGTAGCGGGGGCCCCAACTACCTACAATGAGCAGTTCTTC. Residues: CASSFSTVAGAPTTYNEQFF.

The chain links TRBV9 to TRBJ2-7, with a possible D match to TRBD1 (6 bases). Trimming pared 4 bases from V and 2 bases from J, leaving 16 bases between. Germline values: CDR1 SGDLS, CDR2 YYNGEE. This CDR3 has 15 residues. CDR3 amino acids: CASSPAGTHTYEQYF. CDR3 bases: TGTGCCAGCAGCCCCGCCGGGACACATACCTACGAGCAGTACTTC.

The CDR3 is CASRRDTTVSGANVLTF. In DNA form, the CDR3 reads TGTGCCAGTCGCAGGGACACGACGGTCTCTGGGGCCAACGTCCTGACTTTC. The chain couples TRBV19 to TRBJ2-6; possibly TRBD1 for D (6 bases). The CDR3 loop spans 17 amino acids. The germline CDR1 and CDR2 sequences are LNHDA and SQIVND (reference sequence). Trimming cost V 8 bases and J 0 bases, with 17 bases left between them.

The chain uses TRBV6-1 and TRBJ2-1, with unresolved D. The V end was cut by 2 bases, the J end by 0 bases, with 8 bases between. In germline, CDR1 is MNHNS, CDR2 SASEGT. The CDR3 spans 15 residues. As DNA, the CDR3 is TGTGCCAGCAGTGAAATCCATAGCTCCTACAATGAGCAGTTCTTC. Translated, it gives CASSEIHSSYNEQFF.

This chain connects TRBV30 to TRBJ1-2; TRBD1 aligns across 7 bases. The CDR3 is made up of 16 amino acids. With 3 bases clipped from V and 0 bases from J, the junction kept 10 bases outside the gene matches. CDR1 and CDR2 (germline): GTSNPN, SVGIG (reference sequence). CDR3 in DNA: TGTGCCTGGAGGGACGAAACGACAGGGACTAACTATGGCTACACCTTC. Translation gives CAWRDETTGTNYGYTF.